Shown below are 8 T cell receptor beta chains from a single sample sequenced in a study of blood T cell repertoires in COVID-19. Repertoires were generated with immunoSEQ multiplex PCR, while TCRdb's copy carries only in-frame clones and drops some. This sample has roughly 49,000 clones, with around 88% found just once. Sequenced sample: peripheral blood. The receptors come from a woman older than 75 with acute or convalescent COVID-19.

This chain connects TRBV9 to TRBJ2-1; tentative D call: TRBD2 (6 bases). This CDR3 is 16 amino acids long. Germline V gene data show CDR1 as SGDLS and CDR2 as YYNGEE. V shed 4 bases and J shed 5 bases, with 19 bases lying between them. CDR3 coding DNA: TGTGCCAGCAGCAACTCCCGGGGTCGGGGGAACAATGAGCAGTTCTTC. Translated, it gives CASSNSRGRGNNEQFF.

This clone came up a few times. The chain joins TRBV30 to TRBJ1-2; no clear D gene. The CDR3 consists of 11 residues. Deletions cut 5 bases from V and 5 bases from J, with 9 bases between. Germline-derived CDR1 and CDR2 are GTSNPN and SVGIG (reference sequence). CDR3 residues: CAWERRYGYTF. CDR3 nucleotides: TGTGCCTGGGAAAGGAGATATGGCTACACCTTC. The variable domain in full, with the rest retrieved from reference TRBV30 and TRBJ1-2, is SQTIHQWPATLVQPVGSPLSLECTVEGTSNPNLYWYRQAAGRGLQLLFYSVGIGQISSEVPQNLSASRPQDRQFILSSKKLLLSDSGFYLCAWERRYGYTFGSGTRLTVV.

The chain carries TRBV4-2 and TRBJ2-6; TRBD2 matches 7 bases. Losses at the gene ends were 3 bases for V and 0 bases for J; bases not matched to a gene: 11. The CDR3 consists of 19 residues. CDR1 and CDR2 from the germline V gene are LGHNA and YNFKEQ. The CDR3 loop is CASSHRGLDQRSGANVLTF. CDR3 DNA: TGTGCCAGCAGCCACCGCGGACTAGATCAACGCTCTGGGGCCAACGTCCTGACTTTC.

This sequence joins TRBV6-5 and TRBJ2-5, with TRBD1 identical over 8 bases. From germline, CDR1 is MNHEY and CDR2 SVGAGI. The CDR3 spans 13 residues. J gave up 5 bases and V 6 bases, and 5 bases lay outside the gene matches. The CDR3 region is CASSGQGRETQYF. Written as DNA, the CDR3 is TGTGCCAGCAGCGGACAGGGCCGGGAGACCCAGTACTTC.

The chain employs TRBV5-1 and TRBJ1-2; D unclear. With 0 bases removed from V and 4 bases from J, the gap between germline ends came to 13 bases. CDR1 is SGHRS and CDR2 is YFSETQ in the germline V gene. The CDR3 runs 15 residues. The CDR3 nucleotides are TGCGCCAGCAGCTTGGTTGCAGAGGGCGGCTATGGCTACACCTTC. Translation: CASSLVAEGGYGYTF.

The J gene is TRBJ1-2, the V gene TRBV3-1 (or the pseudogene TRBV3-2); 7 positions match TRBD1. Germline V gene data show CDR1 as LGHDT and CDR2 as YNNKEL (reference sequence). This CDR3 has 14 residues. V gave up 3 bases and J gave up 2 bases; unmatched junction bases: 3. CDR3 protein: CASSHRDSNYGYTF. CDR3 DNA sequence: TGTGCCAGCAGCCACAGGGACAGCAACTATGGCTACACCTTC.

This sequence joins TRBV4-1 and TRBJ1-5, with unresolved D. CDR3 size: 15 residues. Trimming stripped 1 base from V and 0 bases from J, with 7 bases between. Germline V gives CDR1 MGHRA, CDR2 YSYEKL. The CDR3 region has the DNA TGCGCCAGCAGCCAAGTACAGAGTAGCAATCAGCCCCAGCATTTT. As protein: CASSQVQSSNQPQHF.

This clone was counted a few times. The chain has TRBV6-5 and TRBJ2-7; maybe TRBD1 (5 bases). CDR1 is MNHEY and CDR2 is SVGAGI in the germline V gene. This CDR3 is 13 amino acids long. The V end was cut by 8 bases, the J end by 3 bases, with 14 bases between. CDR3 residues: CASLGREDYEQYF. In DNA form, the CDR3 reads TGTGCCAGCCTTGGCAGGGAAGACTACGAGCAGTACTTC.